These 30 T cell receptor beta chains share one sample of origin, sequenced in a study of T cell responses to AZD1222 COVID-19 vaccine. Profiling relied on immunoSEQ multiplex PCR, and the TCRdb table lists in-frame clones only, not all of them. The sample records some 85,000 clones, about nine tenths being singletons. Material: peripheral blood, obtained on day 0 of AZD1222 vaccination. The receptors were sampled from an adult in good health.

A single count supports this clone. The chain has TRBV4-1 and TRBJ1-2; D not certain. The CDR3 contains 16 residues. CDR1 and CDR2 (germline): MGHRA, YSYEKL. V was pared by 1 base and J by 5 bases, with 17 bases between. Here the CDR3 reads CASSQADVRKRYGYTF. The CDR3 nucleotides read TGCGCCAGCAGCCAAGCAGACGTTCGAAAGAGGTATGGCTACACCTTC.

This clone was recorded once. The rearrangement uses TRBV7-2 and TRBJ2-7, with D perhaps matching TRBD1 (7 bases). V dropped 3 bases and J dropped 2 bases, with 14 bases sitting between them. Germline CDR1 SGHTA, CDR2 FQGNSA. The CDR3 loop spans 15 amino acids. The CDR3 coding sequence is TGTGCCAGCAGCTTCGATGGGGGGACAGCCTACGAGCAGTACTTC. Translation: CASSFDGGTAYEQYF.

The chain combines TRBV5-6 with TRBJ1-2; D not certain. CDR3 length equals 13 residues. V was shortened by 2 bases and J by 4 bases, with 9 bases between the two germline ends. CDR1 SGHDT and CDR2 YYEEEE come from the germline V gene. CDR3 residues: CASSLGQFYGYTF. CDR3 coding DNA: TGTGCCAGCAGCTTAGGGCAGTTCTATGGCTACACCTTC.

The chain is built from TRBV2 and TRBJ2-7; TRBD2 matches at 10 bases. CDR1 and CDR2 (germline): SNHLY, FYNNEI. V trimming: 7 bases; J trimming: 5 bases; junction bases outside the gene matches: 8. This CDR3 region has 14 residues. The CDR3: CASTRAGGYNEQYF. The CDR3 nucleotides read TGTGCCAGCACCCGAGCGGGAGGGTATAACGAGCAGTACTTC.

Of note for this clone: No DNA is shown, since the ends of the CDR3 on it are uncertain; the CDR3 is the one TCRdb lists. V is TRBV19 and J is TRBJ2-7; the table calls TRBD1, which could not be checked here. Ends included, the CDR3 has 13 residues. CDR1 and CDR2 (germline): LNHDA, SQIVND (reference sequence). The CDR3 protein is CASTSDSSYEQYF.

The chain couples TRBV5-8 to TRBJ1-1, with unresolved D. V shed 1 base and J shed 5 bases, with 12 bases lying between them. The V gene's germline CDR1 is SGHTS and CDR2 YDEGEE. The CDR3 has 14 residues. Written as DNA, the CDR3 is TGTGCCAGCAGCTTGCCCTGGGTCGGGACTGAAGCTTTCTTT. This gives the protein CASSLPWVGTEAFF.

This clone has only one observation. The V and J genes are TRBV7-2 and TRBJ1-6; D gene unclear. This CDR3 region has 13 residues. The V end lost 8 bases, the J end lost 7 bases, and 12 bases lay between the germline ends. CDR1 SGHTA and CDR2 FQGNSA come from the germline V gene. The DNA of the CDR3 is TGTGCCAGCTTGGGAGGGCTGAATTCACCCCTCCACTTT. Its translation is CASLGGLNSPLHF.

The V and J genes are TRBV19 and TRBJ2-3; 8 bases agree with TRBD1. J gave up 5 bases and V 5 bases, and 6 bases lay outside the gene matches. Germline loops: CDR1 LNHDA, CDR2 SQIVND (reference sequence). The CDR3 sequence is 14 residues long. The chain's CDR3 is CASSSKQGGDTQYF. The CDR3 coding sequence is TGTGCCAGTAGTTCCAAACAGGGGGGAGATACGCAGTATTTT.

The chain carries TRBV12-3 or TRBV12-4 and TRBJ1-1; 9 nucleotides line up with TRBD1. The V gene end was trimmed by 3 bases and the J gene end by 10 bases; junction bases not matched to a gene: 6. CDR3 length equals 13 residues. In DNA form, the CDR3 reads TGTGCCAGCAGTTTCGGGACAGGGCAGAGAGCTTTCTTT. This encodes CASSFGTGQRAFF.

For the CDR3, the DNA is TGTGCTAGTGGTTTGGATGGGATGAACACTGAAGCTTTCTTT. Translation: CASGLDGMNTEAFF. The chain uses TRBV12-5 and TRBJ1-1; D not resolved. V was cut by 1 base and J by 0 bases, with 6 bases left in between. The germline CDR1 and CDR2 sequences are LGHNT and FRNRAP. The CDR3 runs to 14 residues.

Concerning this clone: Other nucleotide sequences from this sample produce the same CDR3. The rearrangement links TRBV12-3 or TRBV12-4 to TRBJ1-1; D is undetermined. Trimming removed 2 bases from V and 4 bases from J, with 2 bases in between. The CDR3 totals 11 residues. CDR3 sequence: CASSLSTEAFF. CDR3 in DNA: TGTGCCAGCAGTTTAAGCACTGAAGCTTTCTTT.

The gene calls are TRBV7-2 and TRBJ2-2; TRBD1 is a possible D gene (6 bases). V was cut by 5 bases and J by 7 bases, with 14 bases left in between. The CDR3 has 14 residues. Germline CDR1 SGHTA, CDR2 FQGNSA. CDR3 protein: CASSANQGNGELFF. The CDR3 DNA sequence: TGTGCCAGCAGCGCAAACCAGGGGAACGGGGAGCTGTTTTTT.

The V call is TRBV7-9, the J call TRBJ1-1; no clear D gene. Looked up from germline, CDR1 is SEHNR and CDR2 is FQNEAQ (reference sequence). V was cut by 6 bases and J by 6 bases, with 14 bases left in between. The CDR3 runs to 13 residues. The CDR3 coding sequence is TGTGCCAGCAGACTTGAGGGTGGGGCTGAAGCTTTCTTT. Its translation: CASRLEGGAEAFF.

The V and J genes are TRBV27 and TRBJ2-1, with 15 bases that match TRBD2. With 5 bases clipped from V and 4 bases from J, the junction kept 9 bases outside the gene matches. The CDR3 is made up of 18 amino acids. Germline V gene data show CDR1 as MNHEY and CDR2 as SMNVEV (reference sequence). The CDR3 is CASSLGLAGGQTYNEQFF. The CDR3 DNA reads as TGTGCCAGCAGTCTCGGACTAGCGGGAGGGCAGACTTACAATGAGCAGTTCTTC.

The gene calls are TRBV2 and TRBJ1-1, with D unclear. Germline V CDR1 and CDR2: SNHLY, FYNNEI. The CDR3 is 13 residues long. V was pared by 6 bases and J by 3 bases, with 11 bases between. As DNA, the CDR3 is TGTGCCAGCAGAGATACAGATTACACTGAAGCTTTCTTT. As protein: CASRDTDYTEAFF.

This chain's CDR3 is CATSSGRGEAFF. The CDR3 nucleotides are TGTGCCACCAGCAGCGGTAGAGGGGAAGCTTTCTTT. The V call is TRBV15, the J call TRBJ1-1, with no clear D. Per the germline V gene, CDR1 is LNHNV and CDR2 is YYDKDF (reference sequence). V lost 3 bases and J lost 8, with 10 bases in between. The CDR3 is 12 amino acids.

The chain uses TRBV19 and TRBJ1-1, with D uncertain. Looked up from germline, CDR1 is LNHDA and CDR2 is SQIVND (reference sequence). Trimming left V 7 bases short and J 10 bases short, with 19 bases between. The CDR3 runs to 13 residues. The CDR3 sequence is CASKGRLLQGAFF. In nucleotides, the CDR3 is TGTGCCAGTAAAGGCCGACTCTTGCAAGGAGCTTTCTTT.

The CDR3 spells CASSLALATYEQYF. CDR3 bases: TGCGCCAGCAGCCTGGCACTAGCCACCTACGAGCAGTACTTC. V usage is TRBV5-1 and J usage is TRBJ2-7, with D possibly TRBD2 on 6 matching bases. The CDR3 consists of 14 residues. Trimming cost V 4 bases and J 2 bases, with 13 bases left between them. The germline gives CDR1 SGHRS, CDR2 YFSETQ.

This clone was seen a single time. The chain joins TRBV5-6 to TRBJ1-5; 7 nucleotides line up with TRBD1. The CDR3 contains 14 residues. The ends lost 3 bases at V and 1 base at J; junction bases unmatched: 1. Germline-derived CDR1 and CDR2 are SGHDT and YYEEEE. The CDR3 protein is CASSSGQSNQPQHF. The CDR3 coding sequence is TGTGCCAGCAGCTCGGGACAGAGCAATCAGCCCCAGCATTTT.

This sequence joins TRBV15 and TRBJ1-2; D is undetermined. Between the trimmed V and J ends, which lost 6 bases and 0 bases, there was a span of 2 bases. The CDR3 loop spans 11 amino acids. Per germline, CDR1 LNHNV and CDR2 YYDKDF (reference sequence). CDR3 protein: CATSSNYGYTF. CDR3 in DNA: TGTGCCACCAGTTCTAACTATGGCTACACCTTC.

The CDR3 nucleotides read TGTGCCAGCGGGTCCGGGACAGGGACCGCTCAGCCCCAGCATTTT. This codes for CASGSGTGTAQPQHF. The gene calls are TRBV28 and TRBJ1-5, with TRBD1 matching over 9 bases. With V trimmed by 8 bases and J by 6 bases, 11 bases remained unmatched. The CDR3 runs 15 residues. CDR1 is MDHEN and CDR2 is SYDVKM in the germline V gene.

The rearrangement links TRBV19 to TRBJ1-2; no clear D gene. Trimming pared 10 bases from V and 2 bases from J, leaving 20 bases between. Germline CDR1 LNHDA, CDR2 SQIVND (reference sequence). The CDR3 is 15 residues long. As DNA, the CDR3 is TGTGCCACCCGAGAGGGCCCATTGGCGAACTATGGCTACACCTTC. This encodes CATREGPLANYGYTF.

This rearrangement joins TRBV5-5 to TRBJ1-3; D remains unclear. Germline-derived CDR1 and CDR2 are SGHKS and YYEKEE (reference sequence). CDR3 size: 14 residues. Trimming cost V 5 bases and J 4 bases, with 13 bases left between them. The chain's CDR3 is CASRIRPVGNTIYF. Here the CDR3 DNA reads TGTGCCAGCAGGATCCGTCCAGTCGGAAACACCATATATTTT.

The V call is TRBV10-3, the J call TRBJ2-2; D perhaps matches TRBD1 (6 bases). Germline-derived CDR1 and CDR2 are ENHRY and SYGVKD. There are 14 residues in the CDR3. Trimming took off 7 bases at V and 0 bases at J, with 9 bases between the two ends. The CDR3, as DNA: TGTGCCATCATGCCAGGGGCGAACACCGGGGAGCTGTTTTTT. Amino acid sequence: CAIMPGANTGELFF.

The J gene is TRBJ1-6, the V gene TRBV7-2, with 10 bases that match TRBD1. The junction had 5 bases not matched to a gene; V was cut back by 4 bases and J by 8 bases. This CDR3 contains 15 residues. Germline loops: CDR1 SGHTA, CDR2 FQGNSA. The CDR3 region is CASSSGTGAYSPLHF. In DNA form, the CDR3 reads TGTGCCAGCAGCTCCGGGACAGGGGCCTATTCACCCCTCCACTTT.

In this sample, this clone turned up a few times. This sample includes further DNA sequences coding for the same CDR3. The rearrangement links TRBV5-6 to TRBJ2-1; no clear D gene. The CDR3 contains 13 residues. The germline V gene has CDR1 SGHDT and CDR2 YYEEEE. The V gene lost 3 bases and the J gene lost 4 bases, with 8 bases spanning the gap. The CDR3 protein is CASSSGGYNEQFF. Written as DNA, the CDR3 is TGTGCCAGCAGCTCGGGTGGATACAATGAGCAGTTCTTC. Variable domain in full (rest from reference TRBV5-6 and TRBJ2-1): DAGVTQSPTHLIKTRGQQVTLRCSPKSGHDTVSWYQQALGQGPQFIFQYYEEEERQRGNFPDRFSGHQFPNYSSELNVNALLLGDSALYLCASSSGGYNEQFFGPGTRLTVL.

The V and J genes are TRBV7-3 and TRBJ2-7, with 7 bases identical to TRBD2. The CDR3 has 14 amino acids. Germline assignment: CDR1 SGHTA and CDR2 FQGTGA. V lost 2 bases to trimming and J lost 2 bases; unmatched junction nucleotides: 3. Here the CDR3 reads CASSLAAGAYEQYF. Written as DNA, the CDR3 is TGTGCCAGCAGCTTAGCTGCGGGGGCCTACGAGCAGTACTTC.

The chain recombines TRBV3-1 (or the pseudogene TRBV3-2) with TRBJ1-2; no definite D call. Trimming removed 3 bases from V and 1 base from J, with 6 bases in between. Germline V gene data show CDR1 as LGHDT and CDR2 as YNNKEL (reference sequence). The CDR3 loop spans 13 amino acids. CDR3 nucleotide sequence: TGTGCCAGCAGCCAGGGATATAACTATGGCTACACCTTC. Translating it yields CASSQGYNYGYTF.

This clone was observed a single time. The J gene is TRBJ1-2, the V gene TRBV9; 10 positions agree with TRBD1. The V segment lost 3 bases and the J segment 2 bases; nucleotides outside the gene matches: 4. The CDR3 contains 15 residues. Germline V gene sequence: CDR1 SGDLS, CDR2 YYNGEE. CDR3 sequence reads: CASSAGTGENYGYTF. The DNA for the CDR3 is TGTGCCAGCAGCGCCGGGACAGGGGAGAACTATGGCTACACCTTC.

The V and J genes are TRBV19 and TRBJ2-4; D possibly matches TRBD1 or TRBD2 (5 bases each). V lost 4 bases and J 8 bases, leaving 15 bases between the germline ends. The length of the CDR3 is 14 residues. The V gene's germline CDR1 is LNHDA and CDR2 SQIVND (reference sequence). The CDR3 DNA reads TGTGCCAGTAGTAAGGGACCCCCACGGGACATTCAGTACTTC. Protein sequence: CASSKGPPRDIQYF.